This TCR beta chain was observed in a study of cytomegalovirus exposure and HLA in healthy donors. General study findings and limits: Per published accounts, TCR beta sequences correctly predicted the HLA-A and HLA-B alleles of most subjects. Earlier analysis looked at TCR beta V segments, and most were productive about 90% or about 30% of the time.

V gave up 2 bases and J gave up 6 bases; unmatched junction bases: 11. CDR3 size: 15 residues. The germline gives CDR1 SGDLS, CDR2 YYNGEE. Notes on this clone: What it binds is not known.

PCR involved 60 Vbeta and 13 Jbeta primers. Sequencing was performed with immunoSEQ multiplex PCR; in TCRdb, only in-frame clones are kept and a portion is missing. This table has roughly 200,000 clones, about 82% appearing once. Sequencing used PBMCs. The sequence was obtained from a woman aged 45-65 years in good health and CMV-seronegative. The genes are TRBV9 and TRBJ2-7; TRBD2 agrees at 7 bases. The CDR3 loop is CASSVGLQRGGEQYF. The CDR3 coding sequence is TGTGCCAGCAGCGTCGGACTCCAGCGGGGTGGCGAGCAGTACTTC.